The 15 T cell receptor beta chains below were found in one sample sequenced in a study of glioma-infiltrating T cells. Amplification of TCR alpha and beta CDR3 regions from RNA used iRepertoire nested multiplex PCR. TCRdb reanalysed the multiplex PCR reads using MiXCR and keeps one entry per CDR3 protein. The table records around 350,000 distinct CDR3 sequences, 41% of them present only once. The sample was glioma tissue, nonneoplastic brain tissue, or PBMCs (not recorded which). Receptors were obtained from a human donor with low-grade glioma or glioblastoma, undergoing nonglioma brain surgery, or in good health (not recorded which).

On this clonotype: This may be a read error, as it is one base from a much larger clone. The gene calls are TRBV28 and TRBJ1-5, with a weak D call TRBD1 (5 bases). Germline-derived CDR1 and CDR2 are MDHEN and SYDVKM. The CDR3 loop spans 14 amino acids. The CDR3 DNA reads as TGTGCCAGAAGTTTGCGGCAGGGTGGTCAGCCCCAGCATTTT. Amino acids: CARSLRQGGQPQHF. Variable domain in full (rest from reference TRBV28 and TRBJ1-5): DVKVTQSSRYLVKRTGEKVFLECVQDMDHENMFWYRQDPGLGLRLIYFSYDVKMKEKGDIPEGYSVSREKKERFSLILESASTNQTSMYLCARSLRQGGQPQHFGDGTRLSIL.

V usage is TRBV20-1 and J usage is TRBJ2-5; D may correspond to TRBD1 or TRBD2 (5 bases each). Germline loops: CDR1 DFQATT, CDR2 SNEGSKA (reference sequence). The CDR3 covers 13 residues. Trimming cost V 5 bases and J 4 bases, with 14 bases left between them. In DNA, the CDR3 is TGCAGTGCTCTCGACCGGGACGGAGAGACCCAGTACTTC. Its protein product is CSALDRDGETQYF.

This chain joins TRBV6-2 or TRBV6-3 and TRBJ2-7; a possible D gene is TRBD1 (5 bases). The CDR3 runs 14 residues. Deletions cut 8 bases from V and 7 bases from J, with 21 bases between. CDR1 MNHEY and CDR2 SVGEGT come from the germline V gene. The CDR3 DNA follows: TGTGCCAGCCGGAAGGACATGCCGTTGTTTGAGCAGTACTTC. Encoded protein: CASRKDMPLFEQYF.

This clonotype has just one count. The CDR3 DNA reads as TGTGCCAGCAGCTTAGGATATAGAGCTCAGGGGGGACAGGGCTCATACGAGCAGTACTTC. Translating gives CASSLGYRAQGGQGSYEQYF. The rearrangement links TRBV7-2 to TRBJ2-7; 9 nucleotides agree with TRBD1. Per the germline V gene, CDR1 is SGHTA and CDR2 is FQGNSA. The CDR3 contains 20 residues. V lost 1 base, J lost 4 bases, and 20 bases stayed unmatched. Based on the CDR3 plus reference TRBV7-2 and TRBJ2-7, the full variable domain is GAGVSQSPSNKVTEKGKDVELRCDPISGHTALYWYRQSLGQGLEFLIYFQGNSAPDKSGLPSDRFSAERTGGSVSTLTIQRTQQEDSAVYLCASSLGYRAQGGQGSYEQYFGPGTRLTVT.

As for this clonotype: A junction boundary mismatches the germline segment, possibly from a read error. The V call is TRBV27, the J call TRBJ2-2; D tentatively reads TRBD1 or TRBD2 (5 bases each). Germline lookup yields CDR1 MNHEY and CDR2 SMNVEV (reference sequence). The CDR3 covers 13 residues. CDR3 sequence: CASRRWNTGDLFF. CDR3 bases: TGTGCCAGCAGAAGATGGAACACCGGGGACCTGTTTTTT.

This clonotype was counted at least ten times. This chain uses TRBV15 with TRBJ1-1; TRBD1 matches at 10 bases. Losses at the gene ends were 0 bases for V and 2 bases for J; bases not matched to a gene: 3. Germline assignment: CDR1 LNHNV and CDR2 YYDKDF (reference sequence). CDR3 size: 16 residues. The CDR3, as DNA: TGTGCCACCAGCAGAGATCGGGACAGGGGTAACACTGAAGCTTTCTTT. As protein: CATSRDRDRGNTEAFF.

This clonotype was seen only a few times. The chain employs TRBV19 and TRBJ2-7; D is ambiguous. The CDR3 is made up of 13 amino acids. From germline, CDR1 is LNHDA and CDR2 SQIVND (reference sequence). Trimming cost V 3 bases and J 3 bases, with 9 bases left between them. CDR3 DNA sequence: TGTGCCAGTAGTATGTCAGGAAGCTACGAGCAGTACTTC. Translated: CASSMSGSYEQYF.

To note about this clonotype: This may stem from a read error, because a much larger clone lies one nucleotide away. This chain connects TRBV20-1 to TRBJ2-7, with TRBD2 identical over 7 bases. The germline V gene encodes CDR1 DFQATT and CDR2 SNEGSKA (reference sequence). The length of the CDR3 is 15 residues. With 6 bases clipped from V and 7 bases from J, the junction kept 18 bases outside the gene matches. CDR3: CSAPPLRESYNEQYF. Written as DNA, the CDR3 is TGCAGTGCCCCACCGTTGCGGGAGTCCTACAATGAGCAGTACTTC.

Ten or more counts support this clonotype. The V gene is TRBV20-1, the J gene TRBJ2-3, with D possibly matching TRBD1 (7 bases). The CDR3 consists of 15 residues. Germline values: CDR1 DFQATT, CDR2 SNEGSKA (reference sequence). With 3 bases removed from V and 7 bases from J, the gap between germline ends came to 20 bases. Here the CDR3 reads CSASRRDSQQYTQYF. Written as DNA, the CDR3 is TGCAGTGCTAGCAGGCGGGACAGCCAGCAGTATACGCAGTATTTT.

This clonotype came up many times. The V gene is TRBV27, the J gene TRBJ2-7; D could derive from TRBD1 or TRBD2 (6 bases each). V shed 3 bases and J shed 0 bases, with 15 bases lying between them. Germline V gene data show CDR1 as MNHEY and CDR2 as SMNVEV (reference sequence). The CDR3 sequence is 16 residues long. This CDR3 reads CASSLRGGPSSYEQYF. The CDR3 DNA reads as TGTGCCAGCAGTTTGCGAGGGGGGCCTAGCTCCTACGAGCAGTACTTC.

This chain uses TRBV6-5 with TRBJ2-7, with 10 bases identical to TRBD2. The CDR3 totals 17 residues. V lost 2 bases, J lost 6 bases, and 13 bases stayed unmatched. From germline, CDR1 is MNHEY and CDR2 SVGAGI. CDR3 amino acids: CASSYTSGKGGAAEQYF. The CDR3, as DNA: TGTGCCAGCAGTTACACTAGCGGGAAAGGGGGGGCAGCCGAGCAGTACTTC.

This chain links TRBV7-9 with TRBJ2-1; 7 bases agree with TRBD1. Germline trimming cut 5 bases from V and 9 bases from J; bases unmatched to any gene: 10. The CDR3 consists of 14 residues. Germline CDR1 SEHNR, CDR2 FQNEAQ (reference sequence). CDR3 protein: CASSPGQSWTEQFF. In DNA, the CDR3 is TGTGCCAGCAGCCCGGGACAGAGCTGGACTGAGCAGTTCTTC.

The rearrangement links TRBV20-1 to TRBJ2-1; D is ambiguous. V was pared by 2 bases and J by 3 bases, with 26 bases between. Germline V gene sequence: CDR1 DFQATT, CDR2 SNEGSKA (reference sequence). CDR3 size: 19 residues. CDR3 bases: TGCAGTGCTAGAATGCTCGTCCATGACGAGCGTAACTTCTACAATGAGCAGTTCTTC. It encodes CSARMLVHDERNFYNEQFF.

This clonotype was observed many times. This chain joins TRBV7-9 and TRBJ1-5; D call uncertain. Germline assignment: CDR1 SEHNR and CDR2 FQNEAQ (reference sequence). Between the trimmed V and J ends, which lost 1 base and 0 bases, there was a span of 10 bases. This CDR3 has 16 residues. In DNA, the CDR3 is TGTGCCAGCAGCTTAGAAGGAGGACCTAGCAATCAGCCCCAGCATTTT. Encoded protein: CASSLEGGPSNQPQHF.

This clonotype has at least ten counts. The chain carries TRBV28 and TRBJ2-1; D is undetermined. V lost 4 bases and J lost 0, with 22 bases in between. Germline assignment: CDR1 MDHEN and CDR2 SYDVKM. This CDR3 comprises 19 residues. CDR3 in DNA: TGTGCCAGCAGTTACCCGAAAAAGCCCGATAAGCGCTCCTACAATGAGCAGTTCTTC. This sequence encodes CASSYPKKPDKRSYNEQFF.